A selection of T cell receptor beta chains follows, all from one sample in a study of Graves' ophthalmopathy and Graves' hyperthyroidism. One entry per CDR3 protein, called by TCRdb with MiXCR from the multiplex PCR reads. The sample includes 350,000 to 400,000 distinct CDR3 sequences, just over 15% of them seen just once. The sequenced material came from peripheral blood. These receptor sequences come from a woman in her late teens or twenties with stable Graves' hyperthyroidism. The CDR3 runs from the conserved cysteine through the conserved F or W. Fields, in order: CDR3 length, V gene, J gene, D gene, clone size, CDR3 DNA, CDR3 protein. D genes are given only for firm matches. Not every row has a clone size; where given, it reads once, few, many or a size class.

len: 17; v_gene: TRBV11-1; j_gene: TRBJ2-7; d_gene: NA; abundance: many; CDR3nt: TGTGCCAGCAGCTTCAAACGTGCAGGGTACCCCTCCTACGAGCAGTACTTC; CDR3aa: CASSFKRAGYPSYEQYF
len: 14; v_gene: TRBV6-2/TRBV6-3; j_gene: TRBJ1-1; d_gene: NA; abundance: many; CDR3nt: TGTGCCAGCAGCTACGGGGCCAGGACAACTGAAGCTTTCTTT; CDR3aa: CASSYGARTTEAFF
len: 18; v_gene: TRBV11-2; j_gene: TRBJ2-6; d_gene: NA; abundance: many; CDR3nt: TGTGCCAGCAGCTTAAGCAGGGTAGGGAGGACTGGGGCCAACGTCCTGACTTTC; CDR3aa: CASSLSRVGRTGANVLTF
len: 12; v_gene: TRBV29-1; j_gene: TRBJ1-2; d_gene: TRBD1; abundance: many; CDR3nt: TGCAGCGTGGACAGGGGCGTATATGGCTACACCTTC; CDR3aa: CSVDRGVYGYTF
len: 16; v_gene: TRBV12-3/TRBV12-4; j_gene: TRBJ1-3; d_gene: NA; abundance: many; CDR3nt: TGTGCCAGCAGTTTTTGGGTCGGTGTGTCTGGAAACACCATATATTTT; CDR3aa: CASSFWVGVSGNTIYF
len: 17; v_gene: TRBV14; j_gene: TRBJ2-5; d_gene: NA; abundance: many; CDR3nt: TGTGCCAGCAGCGAAATTAAGAGAGCGGGTATCCAAGAGACCCAGTACTTC; CDR3aa: CASSEIKRAGIQETQYF
len: 15; v_gene: TRBV19; j_gene: TRBJ2-7; d_gene: TRBD2; abundance: many; CDR3nt: TGTGCCAGTAGTATCGCTGGGACTAGCGGCTACGAGCAGTACTTC; CDR3aa: CASSIAGTSGYEQYF
len: 14; v_gene: TRBV12-5; j_gene: TRBJ1-5; d_gene: NA; abundance: many; CDR3nt: TGTGCTAGTGGTCCTTCGTTCGGAGCCCAGCCCCAGCATTTT; CDR3aa: CASGPSFGAQPQHF
len: 15; v_gene: TRBV28; j_gene: TRBJ2-7; d_gene: NA; abundance: NA; CDR3nt: TGTGCCAGCAGTTTATGGCCCTCCTCTGTTGACGAGCAGTACTTC; CDR3aa: CASSLWPSSVDEQYF
len: 15; v_gene: TRBV28; j_gene: TRBJ1-2; d_gene: NA; abundance: few; CDR3nt: TGTGCCAGCAGGCCCCCCGGGACCGACTACTATGGCTACACCTTC; CDR3aa: CASRPPGTDYYGYTF
len: 17; v_gene: TRBV13; j_gene: TRBJ2-7; d_gene: TRBD2; abundance: many; CDR3nt: TGTGCCAGCAGCTCGTCGAGGGGACTAGCCCTCTCCTACGAGCAGTACTTC; CDR3aa: CASSSSRGLALSYEQYF
len: 13; v_gene: TRBV12-3/TRBV12-4; j_gene: TRBJ1-2; d_gene: NA; abundance: many; CDR3nt: TGTGCCAGCAGTTTACAAGGCGTGGAAGGCTACACCTTC; CDR3aa: CASSLQGVEGYTF
len: 14; v_gene: TRBV18; j_gene: TRBJ2-7; d_gene: NA; abundance: NA; CDR3nt: TGTGCCAGCTCACCCGGGGGGACAGCCTACGAGCAGTACTTC; CDR3aa: CASSPGGTAYEQYF
len: 16; v_gene: TRBV4-1; j_gene: TRBJ1-1; d_gene: NA; abundance: many; CDR3nt: TGCGCCAGCAGCCAAGCTCCCGGGGCGCGAAGCACTGAAGCTTTCTTT; CDR3aa: CASSQAPGARSTEAFF
len: 11; v_gene: TRBV15; j_gene: TRBJ1-1; d_gene: NA; abundance: many; CDR3nt: TGTGCCACCAGCAGAGCCAGGGTAGCTTTCTTT; CDR3aa: CATSRARVAFF
len: 19; v_gene: TRBV20-1; j_gene: TRBJ1-6; d_gene: NA; abundance: few; CDR3nt: TGCAGTGCCCCAGTACGGGGGAGAGAGGGGGTGCACTATAATTCACCCCTCCACTTT; CDR3aa: CSAPVRGREGVHYNSPLHF
len: 11; v_gene: TRBV29-1; j_gene: TRBJ2-5; d_gene: NA; abundance: many; CDR3nt: TGCAGCGTTCGACCAGGCGAGGACCAGTACTTC; CDR3aa: CSVRPGEDQYF
len: 15; v_gene: TRBV20-1; j_gene: TRBJ2-7; d_gene: TRBD2; abundance: many; CDR3nt: TGCAGTGCTAGAGCAATGACTAGCGGCCTCTACGAGCAGTACTTC; CDR3aa: CSARAMTSGLYEQYF
len: 14; v_gene: TRBV19; j_gene: TRBJ2-7; d_gene: TRBD1; abundance: many; CDR3nt: TGTGCCAGTAGTAATCGTAGGACAGGCCACGAGCAGTACTTC; CDR3aa: CASSNRRTGHEQYF
len: 15; v_gene: TRBV7-7; j_gene: TRBJ2-5; d_gene: TRBD1; abundance: many; CDR3nt: TGTGCTAGCAGCTTAGACAGGGGCAGGGCTGAGACCCAGTACTTC; CDR3aa: CASSLDRGRAETQYF
len: 10; v_gene: TRBV25-1; j_gene: TRBJ1-2; d_gene: NA; abundance: many; CDR3nt: TGTGCCAGCTGGGGGAATGGCTACACCTTC; CDR3aa: CASWGNGYTF
len: 15; v_gene: TRBV12-3/TRBV12-4; j_gene: TRBJ2-7; d_gene: NA; abundance: NA; CDR3nt: TGTGCCAGCAGTTTAGAGTGGGGAGGAGACAACGAGCAGTACTTC; CDR3aa: CASSLEWGGDNEQYF
len: 15; v_gene: TRBV6-5; j_gene: TRBJ1-5; d_gene: NA; abundance: NA; CDR3nt: TGTGCCAGCAGTTACTCGAACCCTGTAAATCAGCCCCAGCATTTT; CDR3aa: CASSYSNPVNQPQHF
len: 20; v_gene: TRBV15; j_gene: TRBJ2-6; d_gene: NA; abundance: many; CDR3nt: TGTGCCACCAGCAGAGAAGGGGGATTCAGAAGTTTTTCTGGGGCCAACGTCCTGACTTTC; CDR3aa: CATSREGGFRSFSGANVLTF
len: 14; v_gene: TRBV20-1; j_gene: TRBJ2-7; d_gene: NA; abundance: many; CDR3nt: TGCAGTGCTAGGGACCTAAGCAGCTCCTACGAGCAGTACTTC; CDR3aa: CSARDLSSSYEQYF
len: 12; v_gene: TRBV4-2; j_gene: TRBJ1-1; d_gene: NA; abundance: NA; CDR3nt: TGTGCCAGGGGACATGAGGACACTGAAGCTTTCTTT; CDR3aa: CARGHEDTEAFF
len: 16; v_gene: TRBV12-3/TRBV12-4; j_gene: TRBJ2-7; d_gene: TRBD2; abundance: once; CDR3nt: TGTGCCAGCAGTTTAGCGGGACTAGCGGGAGCTCGGGAGCAGTACTTC; CDR3aa: CASSLAGLAGAREQYF
len: 17; v_gene: TRBV4-1; j_gene: TRBJ2-5; d_gene: TRBD2; abundance: NA; CDR3nt: TGCGCCAGCAGACACGACACTAGCGGGGGCCTAAAGACGACCCAGTACTTC; CDR3aa: CASRHDTSGGLKTTQYF
len: 15; v_gene: TRBV7-2; j_gene: TRBJ1-2; d_gene: TRBD1; abundance: many; CDR3nt: TGTGCCAGCAGCTCGGGACAGGGTTCGAGGGGTGGCTACACCTTC; CDR3aa: CASSSGQGSRGGYTF
len: 15; v_gene: TRBV6-2/TRBV6-3; j_gene: TRBJ2-7; d_gene: TRBD1; abundance: many; CDR3nt: TGTGCCAGCAGTCGACCGGGACAGGGAGGCCACGAGCAGTACTTC; CDR3aa: CASSRPGQGGHEQYF
len: 13; v_gene: TRBV12-3/TRBV12-4; j_gene: TRBJ2-7; d_gene: NA; abundance: many; CDR3nt: TGTGCCAGCAGTTTACAGGGTTCCTACGAGCAGCACTTC; CDR3aa: CASSLQGSYEQHF
len: 20; v_gene: TRBV5-1; j_gene: TRBJ2-5; d_gene: TRBD1; abundance: few; CDR3nt: TGCGCCAGCAGCATGCGCCCCCCCGGGACAGGGTCCCCAGGTGGGGAGACCCAGTACTTC; CDR3aa: CASSMRPPGTGSPGGETQYF
len: 14; v_gene: TRBV6-2/TRBV6-3; j_gene: TRBJ1-5; d_gene: TRBD1; abundance: many; CDR3nt: TGTGCCAGCAAAAGGGACAGGGGCAATCAGCCCCAGCATTTT; CDR3aa: CASKRDRGNQPQHF
len: 13; v_gene: TRBV12-3/TRBV12-4; j_gene: TRBJ1-2; d_gene: NA; abundance: many; CDR3nt: TGTGCCAGCAGTTTATTAGGGCACTATGGCTACACCTTC; CDR3aa: CASSLLGHYGYTF
len: 16; v_gene: TRBV2; j_gene: TRBJ2-7; d_gene: NA; abundance: many; CDR3nt: TGTGCCAGCAGAGGTGAGGGCCGAGCTTTGGAGGAAGAGCAGTACTTC; CDR3aa: CASRGEGRALEEEQYF
len: 15; v_gene: TRBV7-8; j_gene: TRBJ2-7; d_gene: NA; abundance: NA; CDR3nt: TGTGCCAGCAGCTTAGAGCCGGTGAGCTCCTACGAGCAGTACTTC; CDR3aa: CASSLEPVSSYEQYF
len: 16; v_gene: TRBV12-3/TRBV12-4; j_gene: TRBJ2-7; d_gene: NA; abundance: many; CDR3nt: TGTGCCAGCAGTTTCCTGGGGGGCCCGTCCTCCTACGAGCAGTACTTC; CDR3aa: CASSFLGGPSSYEQYF
len: 13; v_gene: TRBV6-1; j_gene: TRBJ1-6; d_gene: NA; abundance: many; CDR3nt: TGTGCCAGCAGTGAAAAACCGGATTCACCCCTCCACTTT; CDR3aa: CASSEKPDSPLHF
len: 14; v_gene: TRBV20-1; j_gene: TRBJ1-1; d_gene: NA; abundance: many; CDR3nt: TGCAGTGCTAGAGTTGGGTACCCGAACACTGAAGCTTTCTTT; CDR3aa: CSARVGYPNTEAFF
len: 14; v_gene: TRBV6-5; j_gene: TRBJ1-5; d_gene: NA; abundance: many; CDR3nt: TGTGCCAGCAGTTACAGACTTAGCAATCAGCCCCAGCATTTT; CDR3aa: CASSYRLSNQPQHF
len: 17; v_gene: TRBV4-1; j_gene: TRBJ1-1; d_gene: TRBD1; abundance: few; CDR3nt: TGCGCCAGCAGCCCAGGGGGCGGCAGCGGGCGAAGGGAAGAAGCTTTCTTT; CDR3aa: CASSPGGGSGRREEAFF
len: 17; v_gene: TRBV6-2/TRBV6-3; j_gene: TRBJ2-4; d_gene: NA; abundance: many; CDR3nt: TGTGCCAGCAGTTACCGGACAGACAGAATAGCCAAAAACATTCAGTACTTC; CDR3aa: CASSYRTDRIAKNIQYF
len: 13; v_gene: TRBV2; j_gene: TRBJ2-5; d_gene: NA; abundance: many; CDR3nt: TGTGCCAGCAACCCTACGGTGGTGGAGACCCAGTACTTC; CDR3aa: CASNPTVVETQYF
len: 16; v_gene: TRBV6-5; j_gene: TRBJ1-1; d_gene: TRBD1; abundance: many; CDR3nt: TGTGCCAGCAGTTACGACACAGGGGGAGGGGACACTGAAGCTTTCTTT; CDR3aa: CASSYDTGGGDTEAFF
len: 16; v_gene: TRBV6-1; j_gene: TRBJ1-1; d_gene: TRBD1; abundance: few; CDR3nt: TGTGCCAGCAGCGCCAGACCCGGGACAGGGGACACTGAAGCTTTCTTT; CDR3aa: CASSARPGTGDTEAFF